This T cell receptor beta chain was obtained from a study of T cell clonotyping in hematopoietic cell transplantation. Study summary: Recipient samples before transplant were obtained post-cytoreduction.

Method: immunoSEQ multiplex PCR; TCRdb's copy keeps in-frame clones and lacks some. This sample has under 30,000 clones, with 60% to 85% found just once. Time point noted: recipient sample about 28 days before transplant, after cytoreduction. Study conclusions and caveats: Pathologically expanded recipient clonotypes increased progressively from day 30 to day 180 as diversity fell.

The V end was cut by 11 bases, the J end by 2 bases, with 15 bases between. The CDR3 totals 13 residues. Per the germline V gene, CDR1 is ENHRY and CDR2 is SYGVKD. As regards this clone: Antigen unknown.

The chain is built from TRBV10-3 and TRBJ1-2, with a possible D match to TRBD1 (6 bases). The specimen was peripheral blood mononuclear cells, collected before stem cell transplant. The source of this sequence is a woman under 40 with chronic myeloid leukemia. Some clones in this sample may be carry-over from other donors' samples. CDR3 sequence reads: CAAHREPNYGYTF. The CDR3 nucleotides read TGTGCCGCCCACAGGGAGCCCAACTATGGCTACACCTTC.